The clone carrying this T cell receptor (beta chain) was observed a few times. Its cognate antigen is unknown. The sample is drawn from a study of breast tumors, draining lymph nodes, adjacent tissues. The CDR3 consists of 15 residues. CDR1 SGHTA and CDR2 FQGNSA come from the germline V gene. The V end lost 6 bases, the J end lost 2 bases, and 16 bases lay between the germline ends. General study points: Tumors had less TCR diversity than lymph nodes, more than nontumor tissue. Most tumor T cells seemingly derive from lymph node, then expand in tumor.

TCRdb reprocessed the multiplex PCR reads with MiXCR, giving one entry per CDR3 protein. Of some 38,000 distinct CDR3 sequences in the sample, approximately 37% were seen once. Sequencing was done on a sample of breast tumor tissue. The genes are TRBV7-2 and TRBJ1-1, with unresolved D. The receptor was derived from a female donor with breast cancer. Some clones in this sample may be carry-over from other donors' samples. This CDR3 reads CASRQTIQPNTEAFF. In DNA, the CDR3 is TGTGCCAGCAGACAGACGATTCAGCCTAACACTGAAGCTTTCTTT.